This TCR beta chain originates from a study of response to subunit inactivated influenza vaccine. Overall study findings and caveats: Authors suggested that a seasonal influenza vaccination recruits few new T cells each time.

TCRdb redid the calling of the RT-PCR reads with MiXCR, one entry per CDR3 protein. The sample holds hundreds of thousands of distinct CDR3 sequences; 10% to 15% are singletons and the top ten take roughly a tenth. With regard to this clonotype: As yet, its antigen is unknown.

The sequence derives from a man aged 50 to 59 who received an inactivated influenza vaccine. The sample was PBMCs from blood, taken on the day of vaccination.

Here the CDR3 reads CAICLPTGTSGRAIGELFF. The DNA for the CDR3 is TGTGCCATCTGTTTACCGACAGGGACTAGCGGGAGGGCCATCGGGGAGCTGTTTTTT. The chain joins TRBV6-4 to TRBJ2-2, with 16 bases that match TRBD2. The CDR3 is made up of 19 amino acids. The V and J ends lost 10 bases and 7 bases, in that order; junction bases with no gene match: 18. Germline lookup yields CDR1 MRHNA and CDR2 SNTAGT.